This is a list of T cell receptor beta chains from one sample in a study of a mutant IDH1 vaccine in newly diagnosed glioma. Assay used: immunoSEQ multiplex PCR; TCRdb lists only in-frame clones, some missing. The sample contains roughly 86,000 clones, under 90% of which appear only once. Their antigens remain unidentified. The source material was PBMCs, sampled from a glioma patient whose treatment included an IDH1 peptide vaccine. These receptors all stem from a woman between 45 and 60 years old with glioma. CDR3s include the opening cysteine and the closing phenylalanine or tryptophan. D genes are given only for firm matches. Part of the rows lack a size; the others show once, few, many or a class for expanded clones.

clone_size: -; d_call: TRBD2; cdr3_length: 17; j_call: TRBJ2-1; v_call: TRBV4-1; cdr3_aa: CASSQGLGGRGRNEQFF; cdr3_nt: TGCGCCAGCAGCCAGGGGCTAGGCGGGAGGGGACGAAATGAGCAGTTCTTC
clone_size: -; d_call: -; cdr3_length: 13; j_call: TRBJ1-6; v_call: TRBV28; cdr3_aa: CASSLLWNSPLHF; cdr3_nt: TGTGCCAGCAGTTTGCTGTGGAATTCACCCCTCCACTTT
clone_size: -; d_call: -; cdr3_length: 12; j_call: TRBJ1-5; v_call: TRBV7-9; cdr3_aa: CASSSQNQPQHF; cdr3_nt: TGTGCCAGCAGCTCACAGAACCAGCCCCAGCATTTT
clone_size: -; d_call: TRBD2; cdr3_length: 15; j_call: TRBJ2-3; v_call: TRBV5-1; cdr3_aa: CASSFQAGGTDTQYF; cdr3_nt: TGCGCCAGCAGCTTCCAGGCGGGAGGCACAGATACGCAGTATTTT
clone_size: -; d_call: -; cdr3_length: 17; j_call: TRBJ1-3; v_call: TRBV5-1; cdr3_aa: CASSLVALQDSGNTIYF; cdr3_nt: TGCGCCAGCAGCTTGGTGGCCCTCCAAGACTCTGGAAACACCATATATTTT
clone_size: -; d_call: -; cdr3_length: 12; j_call: TRBJ1-2; v_call: TRBV28; cdr3_aa: CASKQTNYGYTF; cdr3_nt: TGTGCCAGCAAACAGACAAACTATGGCTACACCTTC
clone_size: -; d_call: -; cdr3_length: 13; j_call: TRBJ1-6; v_call: TRBV9; cdr3_aa: CASTFSYNSPLHF; cdr3_nt: TGTGCCAGCACATTTTCCTATAATTCACCCCTCCACTTT
clone_size: few; d_call: TRBD1; cdr3_length: 15; j_call: TRBJ2-7; v_call: TRBV10-3; cdr3_aa: CAISPRDRETYEQYF; cdr3_nt: TGTGCCATCAGTCCTAGGGACAGGGAGACCTACGAGCAGTACTTC
clone_size: once; d_call: -; cdr3_length: 14; j_call: TRBJ2-7; v_call: TRBV4-2; cdr3_aa: CASSKRTEAYEQYF; cdr3_nt: TGTGCCAGCAGCAAACGAACAGAAGCCTACGAGCAGTACTTC
clone_size: -; d_call: -; cdr3_length: 14; j_call: TRBJ1-1; v_call: TRBV5-1; cdr3_aa: CASSNQGVRTEAFF; cdr3_nt: TGCGCCAGCAGCAATCAGGGTGTACGCACTGAAGCTTTCTTT
clone_size: -; d_call: -; cdr3_length: 15; j_call: TRBJ2-1; v_call: TRBV7-9; cdr3_aa: CASSSGRLATMRQFF; cdr3_nt: TGTGCCAGCAGCTCGGGACGTCTTGCGACAATGAGGCAGTTCTTC
clone_size: -; d_call: TRBD1; cdr3_length: 14; j_call: TRBJ1-1; v_call: TRBV5-1; cdr3_aa: CASSRTGADTEAFF; cdr3_nt: TGCGCCAGCAGCCGAACAGGGGCGGACACTGAAGCTTTCTTT
clone_size: -; d_call: TRBD1; cdr3_length: 15; j_call: TRBJ1-5; v_call: TRBV6-1; cdr3_aa: CAGGQGGISNQPQHF; cdr3_nt: TGTGCCGGGGGACAGGGGGGGATTAGCAATCAGCCCCAGCATTTT
clone_size: -; d_call: -; cdr3_length: 19; j_call: TRBJ1-4; v_call: TRBV1; cdr3_aa: CTSSQALWDSETTNEKLFF; cdr3_nt: TGCACCAGCAGCCAGGCTCTTTGGGACAGCGAAACAACTAATGAAAAACTGTTTTTT
clone_size: -; d_call: TRBD1; cdr3_length: 14; j_call: TRBJ2-2; v_call: TRBV6-1; cdr3_aa: CASSGQGYTGELFF; cdr3_nt: TGTGCCAGCAGCGGACAGGGGTACACCGGGGAGCTGTTTTTT
clone_size: -; d_call: TRBD2; cdr3_length: 18; j_call: TRBJ2-3; v_call: TRBV9; cdr3_aa: CASSGRTSGRSRTDTQYF; cdr3_nt: TGTGCCAGCAGCGGCCGGACTAGCGGGAGGTCCCGCACAGATACGCAGTATTTT
clone_size: -; d_call: -; cdr3_length: 14; j_call: TRBJ2-2; v_call: TRBV5-1; cdr3_aa: CASSLGAGTGELFF; cdr3_nt: TGCGCCAGCAGCTTGGGAGCCGGGACCGGGGAGCTGTTTTTT
clone_size: -; d_call: -; cdr3_length: 14; j_call: TRBJ1-6; v_call: TRBV19; cdr3_aa: CASSIVQGSSPLHF; cdr3_nt: TGTGCCAGTAGTATAGTCCAGGGAAGTTCACCCCTCCACTTT
clone_size: few; d_call: -; cdr3_length: 15; j_call: TRBJ1-1; v_call: TRBV21-1; cdr3_aa: CASSTYPTGWTEAFF; cdr3_nt: TGTGCCAGCAGCACCTACCCGACAGGATGGACTGAAGCTTTCTTT
clone_size: -; d_call: -; cdr3_length: 13; j_call: TRBJ1-5; v_call: TRBV30; cdr3_aa: CAWSVQGGQPQHF; cdr3_nt: TGTGCCTGGAGTGTACAGGGAGGGCAGCCCCAGCATTTT
clone_size: once; d_call: TRBD1; cdr3_length: 13; j_call: TRBJ2-1; v_call: TRBV2; cdr3_aa: CASTWTGSVEQFF; cdr3_nt: TGTGCCAGCACATGGACAGGGAGTGTTGAGCAGTTCTTC
clone_size: -; d_call: -; cdr3_length: 14; j_call: TRBJ2-2; v_call: TRBV28; cdr3_aa: CASLTSGNTGELFF; cdr3_nt: TGTGCCAGCCTTACTAGTGGGAACACCGGGGAGCTGTTTTTT
clone_size: -; d_call: TRBD1; cdr3_length: 17; j_call: TRBJ2-1; v_call: TRBV19; cdr3_aa: CASSRARDSPVGNEQFF; cdr3_nt: TGTGCCAGTAGTAGGGCCCGGGACAGTCCGGTAGGCAATGAGCAGTTCTTC
clone_size: few; d_call: TRBD1; cdr3_length: 15; j_call: TRBJ2-5; v_call: TRBV7-7; cdr3_aa: CASSIHRDREETQYF; cdr3_nt: TGTGCTAGCAGCATACACCGGGACAGGGAAGAGACCCAGTACTTC
clone_size: -; d_call: TRBD1; cdr3_length: 14; j_call: TRBJ1-5; v_call: TRBV7-9; cdr3_aa: CASSLEGGRQPQHF; cdr3_nt: TGTGCCAGCAGCTTAGAAGGGGGCCGGCAGCCCCAGCATTTT
clone_size: few; d_call: TRBD2; cdr3_length: 15; j_call: TRBJ2-1; v_call: TRBV30; cdr3_aa: CAWSVGSGAYNEQFF; cdr3_nt: TGTGCCTGGAGTGTGGGTAGCGGGGCCTACAATGAGCAGTTCTTC
clone_size: once; d_call: TRBD2; cdr3_length: 17; j_call: TRBJ2-1; v_call: TRBV7-2; cdr3_aa: CASSLVAGVLHGNEQFF; cdr3_nt: TGTGCCAGCAGCTTAGTAGCGGGAGTCCTTCACGGCAATGAGCAGTTCTTC